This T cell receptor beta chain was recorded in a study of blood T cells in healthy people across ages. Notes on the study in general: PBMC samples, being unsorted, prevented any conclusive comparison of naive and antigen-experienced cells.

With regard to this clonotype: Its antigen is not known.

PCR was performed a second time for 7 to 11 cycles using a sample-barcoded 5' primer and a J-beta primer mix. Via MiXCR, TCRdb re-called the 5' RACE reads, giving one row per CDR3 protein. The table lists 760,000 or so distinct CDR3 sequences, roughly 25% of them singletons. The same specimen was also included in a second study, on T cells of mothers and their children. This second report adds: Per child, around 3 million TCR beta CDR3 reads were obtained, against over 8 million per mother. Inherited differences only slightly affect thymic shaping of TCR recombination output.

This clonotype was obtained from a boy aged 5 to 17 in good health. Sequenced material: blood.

DNA for the CDR3: TGTGCCACCAGCAGGGATTTTAGCGGGGGGGTTTCCCCCTACGAGCAGTACTTC. This codes for CATSRDFSGGVSPYEQYF. V is TRBV15 and J is TRBJ2-7, with 11 bases lining up with TRBD2. The germline CDR1 and CDR2 sequences are LNHNV and YYDKDF (reference sequence). V dropped 3 bases and J dropped 2; count of bases not matched to a gene: 12. The length of the CDR3 is 18 residues.